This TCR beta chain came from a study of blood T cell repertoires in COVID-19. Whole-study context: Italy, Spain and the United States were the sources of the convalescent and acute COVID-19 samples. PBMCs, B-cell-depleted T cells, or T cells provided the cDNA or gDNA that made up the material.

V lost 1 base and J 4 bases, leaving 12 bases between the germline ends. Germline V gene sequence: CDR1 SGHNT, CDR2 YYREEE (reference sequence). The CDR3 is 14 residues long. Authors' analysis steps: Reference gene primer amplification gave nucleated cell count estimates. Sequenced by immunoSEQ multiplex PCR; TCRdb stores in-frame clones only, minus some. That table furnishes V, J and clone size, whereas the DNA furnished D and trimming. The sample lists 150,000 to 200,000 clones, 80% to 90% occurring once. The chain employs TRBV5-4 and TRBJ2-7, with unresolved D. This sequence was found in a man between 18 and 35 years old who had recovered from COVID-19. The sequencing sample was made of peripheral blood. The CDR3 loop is CASSLRGGEYEQYF. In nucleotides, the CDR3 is TGTGCCAGCAGCTTGAGAGGCGGCGAGTACGAGCAGTACTTC.